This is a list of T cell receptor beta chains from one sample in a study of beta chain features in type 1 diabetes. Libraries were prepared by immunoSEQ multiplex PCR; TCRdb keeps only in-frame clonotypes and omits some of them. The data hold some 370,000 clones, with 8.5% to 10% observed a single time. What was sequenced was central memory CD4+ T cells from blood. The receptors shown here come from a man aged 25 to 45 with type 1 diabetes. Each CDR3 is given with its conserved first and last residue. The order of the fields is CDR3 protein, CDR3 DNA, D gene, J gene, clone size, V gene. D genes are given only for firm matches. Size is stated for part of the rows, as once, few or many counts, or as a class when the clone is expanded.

CASSLGLRSSYEQYF | TGTGCCAGCAGCTTGGGGCTACGGAGCTCCTACGAGCAGTACTTC | . | TRBJ2-7 | . | TRBV5-4
CASSSLTGDYEQYF | TGTGCCAGCAGCTCACTAACAGGGGACTACGAGCAGTACTTC | TRBD1 | TRBJ2-7 | few | TRBV6-5
CASSQPGRYNEQYF | TGTGCCAGCAGCCAACCAGGACGGTACAACGAGCAGTACTTC | . | TRBJ2-7 | many | TRBV14
CASSGTSSNSYEQYF | TGCGCCAGCAGCGGAACTAGCTCTAACTCCTACGAGCAGTACTTC | . | TRBJ2-7 | few | TRBV5-1
CASSLVHEQYF | TGTGCCAGCAGTTTGGTCCACGAGCAGTACTTC | . | TRBJ2-7 | few | TRBV6-5
CAINGQAVSGANVLTF | TGTGCCATCAACGGACAGGCCGTCTCTGGGGCCAACGTCCTGACTTTC | TRBD1 | TRBJ2-6 | many | TRBV10-3
CAWSVSGTHSELFF | TGTGCCTGGAGTGTATCGGGGACCCACAGTGAACTGTTTTTT | . | TRBJ1-4 | few | TRBV30
CASSVLTGGSYGYTF | TGTGCCAGCAGCGTACTGACAGGGGGCTCCTATGGCTACACCTTC | TRBD1 | TRBJ1-2 | many | TRBV9
CASSLPPPRSDTQYF | TGTGCCAGCAGCCTACCCCCCCCTCGTTCAGATACGCAGTATTTT | . | TRBJ2-3 | . | TRBV7-9
CASSLASGTASGNTIYF | TGTGCCAGCAGCTTAGCCTCCGGGACAGCCTCTGGAAACACCATATATTTT | TRBD1 | TRBJ1-3 | many | TRBV7-9
CASSRDRERNEQYF | TGTGCCAGCAGCCGGGACAGGGAAAGAAACGAGCAGTACTTC | TRBD1 | TRBJ2-7 | . | TRBV27
CASSSETGNYGYTF | TGCGCCAGCAGCTCCGAGACAGGCAACTATGGCTACACCTTC | . | TRBJ1-2 | few | TRBV5-1
CASSSGQGIRGTDTQYF | TGTGCCAGCAGCTCCGGACAGGGGATAAGAGGCACAGATACGCAGTATTTT | TRBD1 | TRBJ2-3 | few | TRBV11-3
CSVVGGRWNDEQYF | TGCAGCGTTGTGGGGGGACGGTGGAACGACGAGCAGTACTTC | . | TRBJ2-7 | few | TRBV29-1
CASSYSGTQYF | TGTGCCAGCAGTTACTCGGGGACCCAGTACTTC | . | TRBJ2-5 | . | TRBV6-5
CASSRTSGYTGELFF | TGTGCCAGCAGCAGGACTAGCGGCTACACCGGGGAGCTGTTTTTT | TRBD2 | TRBJ2-2 | few | TRBV7-2
CASSLVGGQNQPQHF | TGTGCCAGCAGCTTAGTTGGGGGTCAGAATCAGCCCCAGCATTTT | . | TRBJ1-5 | . | TRBV7-2
CASSLGGGNEKLFF | TGTGCCAGCAGTTTGGGAGGGGGGAATGAAAAACTGTTTTTT | . | TRBJ1-4 | . | TRBV28